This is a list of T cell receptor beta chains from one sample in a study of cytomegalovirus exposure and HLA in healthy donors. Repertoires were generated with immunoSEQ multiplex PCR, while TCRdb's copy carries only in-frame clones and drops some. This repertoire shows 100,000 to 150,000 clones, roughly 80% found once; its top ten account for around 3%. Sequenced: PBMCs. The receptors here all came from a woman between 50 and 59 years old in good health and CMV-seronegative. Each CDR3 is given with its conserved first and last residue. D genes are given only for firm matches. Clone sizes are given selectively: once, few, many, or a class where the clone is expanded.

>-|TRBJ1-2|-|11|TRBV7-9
TGTTCCAGCAGCTTACGGGATCGCTACACCTTC
CSSSLRDRYTF
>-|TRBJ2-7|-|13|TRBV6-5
TGTGCCAGCACTGCGGGACTCTTCTACGAGCAGTACTTC
CASTAGLFYEQYF
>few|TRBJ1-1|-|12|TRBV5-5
TGTGCCAGCAGTCCGTTGAACACTGAAGCTTTCTTT
CASSPLNTEAFF
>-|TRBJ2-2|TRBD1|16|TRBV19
TGTGCCGGGGGCCGGGGACAGCCCGCGAACACCGGGGAGCTGTTTTTT
CAGGRGQPANTGELFF
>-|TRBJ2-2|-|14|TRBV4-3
TGCGCCAGCAGCCAAGAATATCCCGCCGGGGAGCTGTTTTTT
CASSQEYPAGELFF
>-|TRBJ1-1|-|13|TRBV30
TGTGCCTGGGGAGACAGGCCGAACACTGAAGCTTTCTTT
CAWGDRPNTEAFF
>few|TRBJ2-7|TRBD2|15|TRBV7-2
TGTGCCAGCAGCTCCGGACTAGCGGGAGCCAAAGAGCAGTACTTC
CASSSGLAGAKEQYF
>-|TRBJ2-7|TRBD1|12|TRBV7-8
TGTGCCAGCAGGATACAGGGGAACGAGCAGTACTTC
CASRIQGNEQYF
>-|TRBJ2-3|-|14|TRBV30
TGTGCCTGGAGTGGGCCTAGAAACACAGATACGCAGTATTTT
CAWSGPRNTDTQYF
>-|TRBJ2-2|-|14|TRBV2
TGTGCCAGCAGTGCTAGGGGATCGGCCGGGGAGCTGTTTTTT
CASSARGSAGELFF
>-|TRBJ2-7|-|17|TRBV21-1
TGTGCCAGCAGCCCCCCTTACCGACTAGCGGGCGTCTACGAGCAGTACTTC
CASSPPYRLAGVYEQYF